This T cell receptor beta chain was profiled in a study of shared clonotypes between healthy human individuals. Using immunoSEQ multiplex PCR, the repertoire was profiled, and TCRdb retains in-frame clones only, with some absent. Among about 640,000 clones, around 72% were seen once, and the ten largest hold approximately 1.8%. This CDR3 is 14 amino acids long. Germline CDR1 is SGHRS and CDR2 is YFSETQ. Trimming took off 0 bases at V and 0 bases at J, with 6 bases between the two ends. Specimen: memory CD4+ T cells sorted from blood. Documented subset: CD45RA-negative fraction. The J gene is TRBJ2-5, the V gene TRBV5-1; D gene unclear. The TCR comes from a woman in her twenties or thirties in good health. CDR3 amino acids: CASSLVGNQETQYF. The CDR3 nucleotides read TGCGCCAGCAGCTTGGTGGGAAACCAAGAGACCCAGTACTTC.